This record concerns one T cell receptor beta chain sequence. Antigen specificity is unknown. The data were taken from a study of beta chain features in type 1 diabetes. Study-wide results and caveats: The naive, central memory and Treg TCRB repertoires showed an apparent similarity that was greater among patients than among healthy donors. Moderate yet significant TCRB CDR3 shortening was seen in Type 1 diabetes patients in all four CD4+ subsets.

Expressed TCRB transcripts were sequenced, since all the RNA that had been isolated was reverse transcribed. Assay used: immunoSEQ multiplex PCR; TCRdb lists only in-frame clones, some missing. The data hold hundreds of thousands of clones, with approximately 16% observed a single time. The source of this sequence is a man aged 18 to 35 with type 1 diabetes. The sequenced material came from naive CD4+ T cells from blood.

The CDR3 is CASSGRPGTSGGHEQYF. For the CDR3, the DNA is TGTGCCAGCAGCGGCCGACCCGGGACTAGCGGGGGTCACGAGCAGTACTTC. The rearrangement uses TRBV9 and TRBJ2-7; TRBD2 matches at 14 bases. Losses at the gene ends were 3 bases for V and 5 bases for J; bases not matched to a gene: 10. This CDR3 region has 17 residues. Looked up from germline, CDR1 is SGDLS and CDR2 is YYNGEE.